This T cell receptor (beta chain) was obtained from a study of T-cell reconstitution after alpha-beta-depleted transplantation in children. This clonotype was counted many times. The CDR3 consists of 12 residues. The germline gives CDR1 DFQATT, CDR2 SNEGSKA (reference sequence). Unique molecular identifiers were incorporated during preparation of the TCRbeta library. TCRdb reprocessed the PCR reads with MiXCR, giving one entry per CDR3 protein. This table has hundreds of thousands of distinct CDR3 sequences, 9.9% appearing once. Source: PBMCs from the stem cell graft donor, taken from the stem cell graft. The chain uses TRBV20-1 and TRBJ2-5; no clear D. This clonotype was sampled from a human donor who donated a stem cell graft to a child with SCID. The CDR3 coding sequence is TGCAGCCAAGGAAGTTCCCTTGAGACCCAGTACTTC. This gives the protein CSQGSSLETQYF.